The entry that follows covers one TCR beta chain sequence. These data come from a study of cytomegalovirus exposure and HLA in healthy donors. Turning to the study itself: Drawn from HLA-typed donors, about 82 million unique TCRs were held in an early data release.

The CDR3 totals 13 residues. Trimming removed 7 bases at V and 2 bases at J, with 9 bases between. Germline V CDR1 and CDR2: MDHEN, SYDVKM. This PCR relied on a set of 60 Vbeta primers and 13 Jbeta primers. Assay: immunoSEQ multiplex PCR; the TCRdb copy retains only in-frame clones and omits some. This sample's table has around 100,000 clones. The sample taken for sequencing was PBMCs. This receptor was taken from a man aged 35 to 55 in good health and CMV-seropositive. The V and J genes are TRBV28 and TRBJ2-1, with D uncertain. The CDR3 region is CASTLLPYNEQFF. For the CDR3, the DNA is TGTGCCAGCACCCTTCTCCCCTACAATGAGCAGTTCTTC.